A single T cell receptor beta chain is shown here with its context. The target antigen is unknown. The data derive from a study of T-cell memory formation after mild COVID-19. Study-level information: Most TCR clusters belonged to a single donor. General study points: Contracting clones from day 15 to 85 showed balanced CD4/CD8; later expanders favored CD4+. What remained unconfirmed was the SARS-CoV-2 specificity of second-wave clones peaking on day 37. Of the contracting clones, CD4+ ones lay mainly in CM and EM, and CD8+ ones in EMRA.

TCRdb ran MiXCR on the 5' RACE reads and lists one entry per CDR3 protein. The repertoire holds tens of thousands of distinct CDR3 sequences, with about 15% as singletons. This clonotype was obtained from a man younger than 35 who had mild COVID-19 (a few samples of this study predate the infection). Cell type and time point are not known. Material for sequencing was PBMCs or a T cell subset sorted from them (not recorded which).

The CDR3 region has the DNA TGTGCCAGCAGCTCGCAGACAGATATGAACACTGAAGCTTTCTTT. Protein product: CASSSQTDMNTEAFF. The V and J genes are TRBV7-9 and TRBJ1-1; tentative D call: TRBD1 (5 bases). Germline V CDR1 and CDR2: SEHNR, FQNEAQ (reference sequence). The CDR3 loop spans 15 amino acids. The V end was cut by 4 bases, the J end by 0 bases, with 12 bases between.